A single sample gave rise to the 18 T cell receptor beta chains below, sequenced in a study of cytomegalovirus exposure and HLA in healthy donors. Data came from immunoSEQ multiplex PCR; TCRdb stores just in-frame clones and leaves some out. The profile shows a few hundred thousand clones, over 80% of them singletons. The sequenced material came from PBMCs. The source is a woman younger than 45 in good health and CMV-seropositive.

A few counts support this clone. The chain combines TRBV21-1 with TRBJ1-1. TRBV21-1 is a pseudogene locus. The CDR3 runs 9 residues. The CDR3 spells CASVFEAFF. In DNA, the CDR3 is TGTGCCAGCGTATTTGAAGCTTTCTTT.

This clone showed up just a few times. The CDR3 region has the DNA TGTGCCAGCAGCTCCCTTGAGGACAGGGGTCGAGATACGCAGTATTTT. This translates into CASSSLEDRGRDTQYF. The rearrangement uses TRBV7-3 and TRBJ2-3, with 9 bases identical to TRBD1. V shed 4 bases and J 5 bases; nucleotides not matched to a gene: 10. The CDR3 totals 16 residues. The germline V gene has CDR1 SGHTA and CDR2 FQGTGA.

In DNA form, the CDR3 reads TGTGCCAGTTCCGTCGACGGAGCCTATGGCTACACCTTC. Residues: CASSVDGAYGYTF. The chain has TRBV19 and TRBJ1-2; the D is unclear. Trimming removed 8 bases from V and 4 bases from J, with 14 bases in between. The CDR3 contains 13 residues. The germline V gene has CDR1 LNHDA and CDR2 SQIVND (reference sequence).

Here the CDR3 reads CASSLEQGENYGYTF. CDR3 sequence (DNA): TGTGCCAGCAGCTTAGAACAGGGAGAGAACTATGGCTACACCTTC. The J gene is TRBJ1-2, the V gene TRBV7-2, with D possibly TRBD1 on 6 matching bases. CDR1 SGHTA and CDR2 FQGNSA come from the germline V gene. Trimming cost V 1 base and J 2 bases, with 11 bases left between them. This CDR3 contains 15 residues.

This clone was seen a single time. The V and J genes are TRBV9 and TRBJ2-7; 7 positions match TRBD1. This CDR3 is built from 15 residues. CDR1 and CDR2 (germline): SGDLS, YYNGEE. V dropped 2 bases and J dropped 3; count of bases not matched to a gene: 8. The CDR3 nucleotides are TGTGCCAGCAGCGTCGAAGCAGACAGGGACTACGAGCAGTACTTC. The encoded protein is CASSVEADRDYEQYF.

The V gene is TRBV18, the J gene TRBJ2-1, with no clear D. Germline V gene data show CDR1 as KGHSH and CDR2 as LQKENI. This CDR3 spans 15 amino acids. Deletions cut 2 bases from V and 7 bases from J, with 15 bases between. CDR3 nucleotide sequence: TGTGCCAGCTCACCAAGGAGAGAAGGGTTTAATGAGCAGTTCTTC. Protein sequence: CASSPRREGFNEQFF.

This clone was counted a single time. The chain uses TRBV28 and TRBJ2-7, with no clear D. Germline CDR1 is MDHEN and CDR2 is SYDVKM. This CDR3 has 13 residues. V lost 5 bases and J 2 bases, leaving 10 bases between the germline ends. The CDR3 region is CASSPGSTYEQYF. In nucleotides, the CDR3 is TGTGCCAGCAGTCCCGGAAGTACCTACGAGCAGTACTTC.

This clone has just a few counts. The chain couples TRBV25-1 to TRBJ1-2; weak D call: TRBD1 (6 bases). The CDR3 is 13 residues long. The germline V gene encodes CDR1 MGHDK and CDR2 SYGVNS. V lost 7 bases to trimming and J lost 8 bases, with 17 bases between them. Written as DNA, the CDR3 is TGTGCCAGCACCTCACAGGGTGTACAGGGCTACACCTTC. Translated: CASTSQGVQGYTF.

This clone was counted only a few times. This chain uses TRBV5-4 with TRBJ1-2, with D perhaps TRBD1 (6 bases). The CDR3 covers 13 residues. From germline, CDR1 is SGHNT and CDR2 YYREEE (reference sequence). Trimming removed 0 bases from V and 5 bases from J, with 8 bases in between. The DNA for the CDR3 is TGTGCCAGCAGCTTGGGCAGGGGATATGGCTACACCTTC. Amino acid sequence: CASSLGRGYGYTF.

This chain uses TRBV5-6 with TRBJ1-1; D unclear. The V end lost 6 bases, the J end lost 3 bases, and 12 bases lay between the germline ends. This CDR3 region has 13 residues. Germline assignment: CDR1 SGHDT and CDR2 YYEEEE. CDR3 nucleotides: TGTGCCAGCATGGGAGTCATTGACACTGAAGCTTTCTTT. Protein: CASMGVIDTEAFF.

V gene TRBV7-8 combines with J gene TRBJ2-1, with D perhaps matching TRBD2 (6 bases). The CDR3 extends over 16 amino acids. Germline lookup yields CDR1 SGHVS and CDR2 FQNEAQ. With 1 base removed from V and 4 bases from J, the gap between germline ends came to 14 bases. CDR3 amino acids: CASSLERALAYNEQFF. CDR3 in DNA: TGTGCCAGCAGCTTAGAGCGGGCCCTAGCTTACAATGAGCAGTTCTTC. The full variable domain, rest sourced from reference TRBV7-8 and TRBJ2-1, is GAGVSQSPRYKVAKRGQDVALRCDPISGHVSLFWYQQALGQGPEFLTYFQNEAQLDKSGLPSDRFFAERPEGSVSTLKIQRTQQEDSAVYLCASSLERALAYNEQFFGPGTRLTVL.

The chain employs TRBV5-4 and TRBJ1-4, with D unclear. Germline CDR1 and CDR2: SGHNT and YYREEE (reference sequence). The V end was cut by 6 bases, the J end by 4 bases, with 10 bases between. There are 13 residues in the CDR3. The CDR3 sequence is CASTSWGNEKLFF. DNA of the CDR3: TGTGCCAGCACCTCTTGGGGTAATGAAAAACTGTTTTTT.

The V gene is TRBV4-3, the J gene TRBJ2-7, with D possibly being TRBD2 (5 bases). Trimming pared 3 bases from V and 0 bases from J, leaving 15 bases between. Germline V CDR1 and CDR2: LGHNA, YSLEER. CDR3 length equals 16 residues. CDR3 sequence (DNA): TGCGCCAGCAGCCAGAGTGTCACGGGATCCTCCTACGAGCAGTACTTC. It codes for CASSQSVTGSSYEQYF.

In this sample, this clone turned up once. The chain links TRBV7-6 to TRBJ1-5; D is perhaps TRBD1 (5 bases). Deletions cut 4 bases from V and 3 bases from J, with 7 bases between. The V gene's germline CDR1 is SGHVS and CDR2 FNYEAQ. CDR3 length equals 13 residues. Here the CDR3 DNA reads TGTGCCAGCAGCTCGGACACCAATCAGCCCCAGCATTTT. Protein product: CASSSDTNQPQHF. The full variable domain, with the rest looked up from reference TRBV7-6 and TRBJ1-5, is GAGVSQSPRYKVTKRGQDVALRCDPISGHVSLYWYRQALGQGPEFLTYFNYEAQQDKSGLPNDRFSAERPEGSISTLTIQRTEQRDSAMYRCASSSDTNQPQHFGDGTRLSIL.

This chain joins TRBV30 and TRBJ2-1, with TRBD2 matching 8 bases. The V gene's germline CDR1 is GTSNPN and CDR2 SVGIG (reference sequence). The V gene end was trimmed by 1 base and the J gene end by 4 bases; junction bases not matched to a gene: 3. This CDR3 comprises 14 residues. CDR3 in DNA: TGTGCCTGGAGTGAGGAGCGGGAGTACAATGAGCAGTTCTTC. It codes for CAWSEEREYNEQFF.

The chain employs TRBV28 and TRBJ2-1; 13 bases agree with TRBD2. Germline values: CDR1 MDHEN, CDR2 SYDVKM. This CDR3 has 15 residues. V was clipped by 7 bases and J by 5 bases; unmatched bases: 5. CDR3 sequence (DNA): TGTGCCAGCAATCCGGGACTAGCGGGGAACAATGAGCAGTTCTTC. Translating it yields CASNPGLAGNNEQFF.

The CDR3 loop is CASRSGNTIYF. The CDR3 DNA is TGTGCCTCCCGCTCTGGAAACACCATATATTTT. The chain has TRBV30 and TRBJ1-3; D gene uncertain. Germline values: CDR1 GTSNPN, CDR2 SVGIG (reference sequence). V was trimmed by 7 bases and J by 0 bases, leaving 4 bases between them. The CDR3 covers 11 residues.

This rearrangement joins TRBV27 to TRBJ2-1; 12 bases are a match to TRBD2. The CDR3 runs 18 residues. Germline CDR1 MNHEY, CDR2 SMNVEV (reference sequence). V was clipped by 1 base and J by 8 bases; unmatched bases: 12. CDR3 sequence (DNA): TGTGCCAGCAGTTTATTTACTTCGACTAGCGGGAGTGGGGATGAGCAGTTCTTC. Residues: CASSLFTSTSGSGDEQFF.